This entry concerns a single T cell receptor (beta chain). Antigen specificity is unknown. The PCR had 60 Vbeta and 13 Jbeta primers. Repertoires were generated with immunoSEQ multiplex PCR, while TCRdb's copy carries only in-frame clones and drops some. The listing contains 150,000 or so clones. The data belong to a study of cytomegalovirus exposure and HLA in healthy donors. Points from the study as a whole: No immune exposure information besides CMV serostatus was available. The authors enumerated over 150 TCR beta chains as linked to cytomegalovirus. Later on, analysis showed that most CMV-associated TCR beta chains appeared to be HLA-restricted. Analyzed later, association rates of TCRs varied across HLA loci, with DRB1 most and HLA-C fewest.

The V gene lost 5 bases and the J gene lost 0 bases, with 11 bases spanning the gap. This CDR3 has 15 amino acids. In germline, CDR1 is SGHTA, CDR2 FQGNSA. The sequence was obtained from a woman between 50 and 59 years old in good health and CMV-seronegative. The specimen sequenced was PBMCs. The chain has TRBV7-2 and TRBJ2-1; D is perhaps TRBD2 (5 bases). This CDR3 reads CASSPTRSSYNEQFF. CDR3 coding DNA: TGTGCCAGCAGCCCAACTAGGAGCTCCTACAATGAGCAGTTCTTC.